This T cell receptor beta chain was sequenced for a study of T cell changes during pregnancy in multiple sclerosis. The table came from immunoSEQ multiplex PCR; TCRdb's copy has only in-frame clones and leaves some out. The sample contains approximately 47,000 clones, 70% to 90% of which appear only once. The CDR3 length is 17 residues. The germline CDR1 and CDR2 sequences are MNHEY and SMNVEV (reference sequence). J gave up 6 bases and V 4 bases, and 16 bases lay outside the gene matches. The chain couples TRBV27 to TRBJ1-2, with 8 bases identical to TRBD1. This TCR derives from a female donor with multiple sclerosis, enrolled in a pregnancy study. This specimen was peripheral blood, taken in the first trimester of pregnancy. DNA for the CDR3: TGTGCCAGCAGTTATTTGACAGGGGCGACCAGGAGGAATGGCTACACCTTC. Amino acid sequence: CASSYLTGATRRNGYTF.